Listed below are T cell receptor beta chains from one sample, sequenced in a study of shared clonotypes between healthy human individuals. Some clones are missing from TCRdb's copy, which holds only in-frame ones; the method was immunoSEQ multiplex PCR. The sample includes 2 million to 2.5 million clones, 85% to 95% of them seen just once. Sequencing input: naive CD8+ T cells from PBMCs. These receptors were obtained from a man aged 18 to 29 in good health. Some clones in this sample may be carry-over from other donors' samples. The CDR3 runs from the conserved cysteine through the conserved F or W. The D gene is left open where the match is weak. Some rows mark clone size as missing; the rest say once, few, many or name a class of expanded clone.

CDR3: CASSPGLNNEQFF
DNA: TGTGCCAGCAGCCCAGGACTGAACAATGAGCAGTTCTTC
size: NA
V: TRBV13
J: TRBJ2-1
D: NA

CDR3: CASSLDRGGYGYTF
DNA: TGTGCCAGCAGCTTGGACAGGGGGGGCTATGGCTACACCTTC
size: NA
V: TRBV5-6
J: TRBJ1-2
D: TRBD1

CDR3: CASSVARGTANTGELFF
DNA: TGTGCCAGCAGCGTAGCTCGTGGCACAGCGAACACCGGGGAGCTGTTTTTT
size: NA
V: TRBV9
J: TRBJ2-2
D: NA

CDR3: CASSYSVGVAYNEQFF
DNA: TGTGCCAGCAGTTACTCCGTGGGAGTGGCCTACAATGAGCAGTTCTTC
size: NA
V: TRBV6-5
J: TRBJ2-1
D: NA

CDR3: CASRFQGEIHNEQFF
DNA: TGTGCCAGCAGATTCCAGGGCGAGATTCACAATGAGCAGTTCTTC
size: once
V: TRBV27
J: TRBJ2-1
D: NA

CDR3: CASSFRGTSGQETQYF
DNA: TGCGCCAGCAGCTTCCGAGGGACTAGCGGTCAAGAGACCCAGTACTTC
size: NA
V: TRBV5-1
J: TRBJ2-5
D: TRBD2

CDR3: CASGASTLNEQYF
DNA: TGTGCCAGCGGCGCTAGTACCCTCAACGAGCAGTACTTC
size: NA
V: TRBV27
J: TRBJ2-7
D: NA

CDR3: CASSERGGSYNEQFF
DNA: TGTGCCAGCAGTGAGCGGGGTGGCTCCTACAATGAGCAGTTCTTC
size: NA
V: TRBV2
J: TRBJ2-1
D: NA

CDR3: CASSSPDRVNRLAVLSYNEQFF
DNA: TGTGCCAGCAGTTCCCCGGACAGGGTGAACCGACTAGCGGTCCTCTCCTACAATGAGCAGTTCTTC
size: NA
V: TRBV28
J: TRBJ2-1
D: NA

CDR3: CASSPVRRGTGELFF
DNA: TGTGCCAGCAGCCCCGTCCGGAGGGGCACCGGGGAGCTGTTTTTT
size: NA
V: TRBV7-9
J: TRBJ2-2
D: NA

CDR3: CASSFRAIRKSSYEQYF
DNA: TGTGCCAGCAGCTTTCGCGCAATAAGAAAGAGCTCCTACGAGCAGTACTTC
size: NA
V: TRBV7-6
J: TRBJ2-7
D: NA

CDR3: CSARITEGYTF
DNA: TGCAGCGCCCGGATTACGGAAGGCTACACCTTC
size: NA
V: TRBV29-1
J: TRBJ1-2
D: NA

CDR3: CASSLRTGGYQPQHF
DNA: TGTGCCAGCAGCTTGCGGACAGGGGGATATCAGCCCCAGCATTTT
size: NA
V: TRBV13
J: TRBJ1-5
D: TRBD1

CDR3: CASSVGWGANYGYTF
DNA: TGTGCCAGCAGCGTAGGGTGGGGAGCTAACTATGGCTACACCTTC
size: once
V: TRBV9
J: TRBJ1-2
D: NA

CDR3: CASSIGDRVYEQYF
DNA: TGTGCCAGTAGTATCGGGGACAGGGTTTACGAGCAGTACTTC
size: once
V: TRBV19
J: TRBJ2-7
D: TRBD1

CDR3: CASSYFLGAGSLGTGELFF
DNA: TGTGCCAGCAGCTATTTTTTGGGTGCGGGATCGCTAGGCACCGGGGAGCTGTTTTTT
size: NA
V: TRBV7-3
J: TRBJ2-2
D: NA

CDR3: CASSDSAISTDTQYF
DNA: TGTGCCAGCAGTGACTCCGCGATTAGCACAGATACGCAGTATTTT
size: NA
V: TRBV6-4
J: TRBJ2-3
D: NA

CDR3: CSARPKEKLFF
DNA: TGCAGTGCTAGACCTAAAGAAAAACTGTTTTTT
size: few
V: TRBV20-1
J: TRBJ1-4
D: NA

CDR3: CASSSPTSPSGDEQFF
DNA: TGTGCCAGTAGTTCCCCCACTAGCCCATCAGGGGATGAGCAGTTCTTC
size: NA
V: TRBV19
J: TRBJ2-1
D: NA

CDR3: CASTPGPWSYEQYF
DNA: TGTGCCAGCACTCCGGGGCCTTGGTCCTACGAGCAGTACTTC
size: NA
V: TRBV27
J: TRBJ2-7
D: NA

CDR3: CASSLEQVSGGNTIYF
DNA: TGTGCCAGCAGTTTAGAGCAGGTCAGTGGTGGAAACACCATATATTTT
size: NA
V: TRBV27
J: TRBJ1-3
D: NA

CDR3: CASSKRRMNTEAFF
DNA: TGTGCCAGCAGCAAACGGAGGATGAACACTGAAGCTTTCTTT
size: NA
V: TRBV21-1
J: TRBJ1-1
D: NA

CDR3: CAIRGGLAGSHPYEQYF
DNA: TGTGCCATTAGAGGGGGACTAGCCGGTTCGCATCCTTACGAGCAGTACTTC
size: NA
V: TRBV10-3
J: TRBJ2-7
D: TRBD2

CDR3: CASSARRYEQFF
DNA: TGTGCCAGCAGTGCCCGGCGCTATGAGCAGTTCTTC
size: few
V: TRBV25-1
J: TRBJ2-1
D: NA

CDR3: CASSQDGGSGTGELFF
DNA: TGCGCCAGCAGCCAAGACGGCGGGTCGGGCACCGGGGAGCTGTTTTTT
size: NA
V: TRBV4-3
J: TRBJ2-2
D: NA

CDR3: CSVGGLDRGPSYEQYF
DNA: TGCAGCGTTGGGGGGTTGGACAGGGGACCGAGCTACGAGCAGTACTTC
size: NA
V: TRBV29-1
J: TRBJ2-7
D: TRBD1

CDR3: CASSIGELNEQFF
DNA: TGTGCCAGCAGCATCGGGGAGCTTAATGAGCAGTTCTTC
size: NA
V: TRBV7-6
J: TRBJ2-1
D: NA

CDR3: CASSWGQLGEQYF
DNA: TGTGCCAGCAGCTGGGGACAGCTAGGCGAGCAGTACTTC
size: NA
V: TRBV7-9
J: TRBJ2-7
D: TRBD1

CDR3: CASSDVTYYGYTF
DNA: TGTGCCAGCAGTGACGTTACATACTATGGCTACACCTTC
size: NA
V: TRBV6-4
J: TRBJ1-2
D: NA

CDR3: CASSMVGSDTEAFF
DNA: TGCGCCAGCAGCATGGTCGGGTCAGACACTGAAGCTTTCTTT
size: NA
V: TRBV4-1
J: TRBJ1-1
D: NA

CDR3: CASSAGLTGGELFF
DNA: TGTGCCAGCAGCGCGGGGCTTACTGGCGGGGAGCTGTTTTTT
size: NA
V: TRBV9
J: TRBJ2-2
D: NA

CDR3: CAIKDSLNTEAFF
DNA: TGTGCCATCAAAGACAGCCTGAACACTGAAGCTTTCTTT
size: few
V: TRBV10-3
J: TRBJ1-1
D: NA

CDR3: CSAYQGEYGYTF
DNA: TGCAGCGCGTACCAGGGGGAGTATGGCTACACCTTC
size: NA
V: TRBV29-1
J: TRBJ1-2
D: TRBD1

CDR3: CASSLRAETNYGYTF
DNA: TGTGCCAGCAGCTTACGGGCAGAAACTAACTATGGCTACACCTTC
size: NA
V: TRBV11-2
J: TRBJ1-2
D: NA

CDR3: CASSEGTGVKDEQYF
DNA: TGCGCCAGCAGCGAGGGAACGGGAGTAAAGGACGAGCAGTACTTC
size: NA
V: TRBV10-2
J: TRBJ2-7
D: NA

CDR3: CASRSRGLSHHEQYF
DNA: TGTGCCAGCAGATCCCGGGGACTATCCCACCACGAGCAGTACTTC
size: NA
V: TRBV6-5
J: TRBJ2-7
D: TRBD2

CDR3: CASSPESAAEAFF
DNA: TGCGCCAGCAGCCCCGAGTCGGCGGCTGAAGCTTTCTTT
size: few
V: TRBV4-1
J: TRBJ1-1
D: NA

CDR3: CASGLAAHEQFF
DNA: TGTGCCAGCGGACTAGCGGCTCATGAGCAGTTCTTC
size: NA
V: TRBV10-3
J: TRBJ2-1
D: TRBD2